The 15 T cell receptor beta chains below were found in one sample sequenced in a study of human T cells and chemical hapten exposure. The authors extracted total RNA from unfractionated whole blood. Individual cDNA molecules received unique molecular identifiers in the library. TCRdb analysed the reads with MiXCR anew, one entry per CDR3 protein. The sample contains more than 100,000 distinct CDR3 sequences, more than 8.5% of which appear only once. Specimen: whole blood. The source of these receptors is a human donor in good health. Some clones in this sample may be carry-over from other donors' samples.

This clonotype has a count of ten or more. The chain carries TRBV27 and TRBJ1-1; D is unresolved. Germline V gene data show CDR1 as MNHEY and CDR2 as SMNVEV (reference sequence). The CDR3 runs to 13 residues. V lost 4 bases and J 8 bases, leaving 14 bases between the germline ends. CDR3 DNA: TGTGCCAGCAGTTCCTCTCTCGTGGGCGAAGCTTTCTTT. Protein product: CASSSSLVGEAFF.

A few counts support this clonotype. The chain joins TRBV5-4 to TRBJ1-4, with a weak D call TRBD1 (5 bases). The germline V and J ends were trimmed by 7 bases and 8 bases, with 9 bases remaining between them. This CDR3 is 11 amino acids long. Germline V CDR1 and CDR2: SGHNT, YYREEE (reference sequence). The CDR3 coding sequence is TGTGCCAGCGGGACCGGGGAAAAACTGTTTTTT. Residues: CASGTGEKLFF.

This clonotype was counted at least ten times. Here the CDR3 DNA reads TGTGCCAGCGGTGGGGACAGGGACAGTTCACCCCTCCACTTT. The encoded protein is CASGGDRDSSPLHF. The rearrangement links TRBV3-1 to TRBJ1-6; 9 nucleotides align to TRBD1. The J segment lost 9 bases and the V segment lost 8 bases, leaving 8 bases of the junction unmatched. The CDR3 consists of 14 residues. The germline gives CDR1 LGHDT, CDR2 YNNKEL (reference sequence).

This clonotype was observed at least ten times. The V and J genes are TRBV2 and TRBJ2-7, with TRBD1 identical over 8 bases. V dropped 7 bases and J dropped 3; count of bases not matched to a gene: 14. Germline CDR1 reads SNHLY; CDR2 reads FYNNEI. CDR3 length: 16 amino acids. As DNA, the CDR3 is TGTGCCAGCAAATCGGGGTCGGCAGGGGGCTTCTACGAGCAGTACTTC. The encoded protein is CASKSGSAGGFYEQYF.

Ten or more counts support this clonotype. The rearrangement uses TRBV5-4 and TRBJ2-7; TRBD2 matches at 7 bases. Trimming at V came to 6 bases and at J to 5 bases, leaving 8 bases not matched to a gene. CDR3 size: 13 residues. Per germline, CDR1 SGHNT and CDR2 YYREEE (reference sequence). The CDR3 region is CASTSGVSNEQYF. The CDR3 nucleotides are TGTGCCAGCACCAGCGGGGTGTCCAACGAGCAGTACTTC.

This clonotype was counted many times. V usage is TRBV15 and J usage is TRBJ1-1; D might be TRBD1 (5 bases). Germline-derived CDR1 and CDR2 are LNHNV and YYDKDF (reference sequence). This CDR3 spans 13 amino acids. Between the trimmed V and J ends, which lost 1 base and 10 bases, there was a span of 13 bases. Written as DNA, the CDR3 is TGTGCCACCAGCAGAGCTACAGGCCGCACAGCTTTCTTT. It yields the protein CATSRATGRTAFF.

The CDR3 region has the DNA TGTGCCAGCAGCCTTAGTGGACTAGCGGGGGGCCCCTTCTACAATGAGCAGTTCTTC. Translation gives CASSLSGLAGGPFYNEQFF. This chain connects TRBV7-2 to TRBJ2-1; 14 nucleotides agree with TRBD2. CDR3 length: 19 amino acids. Losses at the gene ends were 5 bases for V and 3 bases for J; bases not matched to a gene: 12. The germline V gene has CDR1 SGHTA and CDR2 FQGNSA.

This clonotype was observed a few times. The chain carries TRBV7-3 and TRBJ2-2; 8 bases are shared with TRBD1. The CDR3 runs 13 residues. Trimming cost V 5 bases and J 11 bases; bases outside gene matches: 7. Germline V gene data show CDR1 as SGHTA and CDR2 as FQGTGA. The CDR3 region is CASSTGTGFELFF. The DNA of the CDR3 is TGTGCCAGCAGCACAGGGACAGGTTTTGAGCTGTTTTTT.

The V call is TRBV12-3 or TRBV12-4, the J call TRBJ2-3, with D possibly matching TRBD2 (5 bases). Trimming stripped 5 bases from V and 0 bases from J, with 15 bases between. The CDR3 extends over 16 amino acids. This CDR3 is CASSPPPGESTDTQYF. The DNA for the CDR3 is TGTGCCAGCAGTCCCCCACCCGGGGAAAGCACAGATACGCAGTATTTT.

The J gene is TRBJ2-5, the V gene TRBV5-1; TRBD1 agrees at 7 bases. Per the germline V gene, CDR1 is SGHRS and CDR2 is YFSETQ. J gave up 0 bases and V 5 bases, and 7 bases lay outside the gene matches. There are 15 residues in the CDR3. The CDR3, as DNA: TGCGCCAGCAGAGACACAGGGACAGACCAAGAGACCCAGTACTTC. Encoded protein: CASRDTGTDQETQYF.

This clonotype was found a few times. The rearrangement uses TRBV7-2 and TRBJ2-6; 9 nucleotides line up with TRBD1. Germline loops: CDR1 SGHTA, CDR2 FQGNSA. This CDR3 spans 17 amino acids. J was trimmed by 2 bases and V by 3 bases; bases with no gene match: 5. In nucleotides, the CDR3 is TGTGCCAGCAGCTTGTACGACAGGGGGGCTGGGGCCAACGTCCTGACTTTC. Its translation: CASSLYDRGAGANVLTF. Combining the CDR3 with reference TRBV7-2 and TRBJ2-6 gives the whole variable domain GAGVSQSPSNKVTEKGKDVELRCDPISGHTALYWYRQSLGQGLEFLIYFQGNSAPDKSGLPSDRFSAERTGGSVSTLTIQRTQQEDSAVYLCASSLYDRGAGANVLTFGAGSRLTVL.

The chain uses TRBV6-1 and TRBJ1-5; TRBD1 aligns across 12 bases. This CDR3 has 15 amino acids. Germline V gene sequence: CDR1 MNHNS, CDR2 SASEGT. With V trimmed by 4 bases and J by 12 bases, 10 bases remained unmatched. CDR3 sequence: CASSAPGQGAVSQHF. CDR3 DNA sequence: TGTGCCAGCAGTGCACCGGGACAGGGGGCCGTGAGCCAGCATTTT.

This clonotype showed up just a few times. The chain combines TRBV20-1 with TRBJ1-1; possibly TRBD1 for D (6 bases). V was pared by 4 bases and J by 3 bases, with 15 bases between. This CDR3 spans 14 amino acids. Germline assignment: CDR1 DFQATT and CDR2 SNEGSKA (reference sequence). The DNA of the CDR3 is TGCAGTGCTACCAAGCAGGGGTGGGACACTGAAGCTTTCTTT. Amino acids: CSATKQGWDTEAFF.

The table lists this clonotype with a few counts. The chain links TRBV29-1 to TRBJ1-1; D gene ambiguous. V lost 5 bases, J lost 0 bases, and 13 bases lay in between. This CDR3 comprises 14 residues. Germline CDR1 is SQVTM and CDR2 is ANQGSEA. CDR3 residues: CSVRRQNMNTEAFF. DNA for the CDR3: TGCAGCGTTCGCCGGCAGAACATGAACACTGAAGCTTTCTTT.

This clonotype occurred many times. The gene calls are TRBV20-1 and TRBJ1-1; a possible D gene is TRBD1 (5 bases). The CDR3 runs 12 residues. In germline, CDR1 is DFQATT, CDR2 SNEGSKA (reference sequence). V dropped 5 bases and J dropped 3 bases, with 10 bases sitting between them. Written as DNA, the CDR3 is TGCAGTGCTTCAAGGGGAGACACTGAAGCTTTCTTT. Translation gives CSASRGDTEAFF.